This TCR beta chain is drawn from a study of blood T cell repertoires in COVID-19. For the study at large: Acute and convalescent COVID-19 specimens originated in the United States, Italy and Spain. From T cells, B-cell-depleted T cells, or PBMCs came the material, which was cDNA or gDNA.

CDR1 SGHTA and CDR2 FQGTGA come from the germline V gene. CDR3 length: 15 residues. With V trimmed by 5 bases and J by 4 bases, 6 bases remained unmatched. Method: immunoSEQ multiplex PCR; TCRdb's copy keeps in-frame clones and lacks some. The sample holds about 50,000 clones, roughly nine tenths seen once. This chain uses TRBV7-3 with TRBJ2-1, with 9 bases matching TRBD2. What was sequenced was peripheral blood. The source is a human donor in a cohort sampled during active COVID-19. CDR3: CASSATSGYYNEQFF. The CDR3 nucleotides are TGTGCCAGCAGCGCAACTAGCGGGTATTACAATGAGCAGTTCTTC.